The clone carrying this T cell receptor (beta chain) was recorded once. Per the germline V gene, CDR1 is LGHDT and CDR2 is YNNKEL (reference sequence). V was cut by 1 base and J by 1 base, with 7 bases left in between. This CDR3 contains 14 residues. This sample was taken from a study of blood T cell repertoires in COVID-19. TCRdb's table, derived via immunoSEQ multiplex PCR, lists solely in-frame clones and lacks some. Here the sample spans tens of thousands of clones, about 81% being singletons. The sequenced sample consisted of peripheral blood. This TCR was recovered from a human donor with acute or convalescent COVID-19. The donor label of this sample is uncertain. The V call is TRBV3-1 (or the pseudogene TRBV3-2), the J call TRBJ1-1, with D tentatively TRBD1 (6 bases). The CDR3 coding sequence is TGTGCCAGCAGCCAAGTAGGGGGGAACACTGAAGCTTTCTTT. Its translation is CASSQVGGNTEAFF.